This T cell receptor beta chain is from a study of control samples from healthy donors and cancer patients. The table lists this clone with a few counts. CDR3 length equals 14 residues. CDR1 and CDR2 (germline): PRHDT, FYEKMQ (reference sequence). The V end was cut by 5 bases, the J end by 6 bases, with 16 bases between. The table came from immunoSEQ multiplex PCR; TCRdb's copy has only in-frame clones and leaves some out. The data contain some 65,000 clones, 84% of them singletons. The sequence was collected from a woman in her 50s with lung cancer. The material sequenced was PBMCs. The chain is built from TRBV13 and TRBJ1-2; the D is unclear. CDR3 loop: CASSPLRTSDGYTF. In nucleotides, the CDR3 is TGTGCCAGCAGCCCGTTAAGGACGTCGGATGGCTACACCTTC.